One TCR beta chain is described in this entry. Data came from immunoSEQ multiplex PCR; TCRdb stores just in-frame clones and leaves some out. The data contain about 150,000 clones, roughly four fifths of them singletons. The sample is drawn from a study of blood T cell repertoires in COVID-19. The CDR3 has 12 amino acids. Deletions cut 3 bases from V and 3 bases from J, with 3 bases between. Germline-derived CDR1 and CDR2 are LGHDT and YNNKEL (reference sequence). V and J are TRBV3-1 (or the pseudogene TRBV3-2) and TRBJ1-3; D is ambiguous. This clonotype was sampled from a woman aged 55-75 years with COVID-19, enrolled during active disease. Sequencing was carried out using peripheral blood. CDR3 sequence (DNA): TGTGCCAGCAGCCACAGTGGAAACACCATATATTTT. This sequence encodes CASSHSGNTIYF.